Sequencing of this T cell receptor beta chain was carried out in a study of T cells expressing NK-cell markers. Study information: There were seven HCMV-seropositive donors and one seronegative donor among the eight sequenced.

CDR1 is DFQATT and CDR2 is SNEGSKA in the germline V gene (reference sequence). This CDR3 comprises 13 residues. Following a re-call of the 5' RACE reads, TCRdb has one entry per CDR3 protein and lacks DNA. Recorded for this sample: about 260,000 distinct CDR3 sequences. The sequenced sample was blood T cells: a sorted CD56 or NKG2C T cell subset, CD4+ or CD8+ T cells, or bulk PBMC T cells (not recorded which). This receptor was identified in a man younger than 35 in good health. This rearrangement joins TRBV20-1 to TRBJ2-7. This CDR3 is CSASRVGVFEQYF.